There are many counts of the clone carrying this TCR beta chain. What it recognizes is unknown. V dropped 2 bases and J dropped 4 bases, with 13 bases sitting between them. Per the germline V gene, CDR1 is LNHNV and CDR2 is YYDKDF (reference sequence). The CDR3 has 15 amino acids. This record belongs to a study of neurological immune-mediated disorders. Overall study findings and caveats: For the multiple sclerosis repertoire cluster, an association with any clinical or MRI feature was absent.

TCRdb reprocessed the 5' RACE reads via MiXCR and lists one record per CDR3 protein. The data hold about 65,000 distinct CDR3 sequences, with over 4% observed a single time. The sequence was obtained from a man aged 50 to 60 with multiple sclerosis. Sequenced material: PBMCs. V and J are TRBV15 and TRBJ2-3; the D is unclear. In nucleotides, the CDR3 is TGTGCCACCAGCAGACCATTCCTTGAGGCAGATACGCAGTATTTT. Its protein is CATSRPFLEADTQYF.